The rows below give T cell receptor beta chains drawn from one sample of a study of T cells after yellow fever vaccination. In TCRdb, the 5' RACE reads were re-called with MiXCR into one record per CDR3 protein. The sample shows 350,000 to 550,000 distinct CDR3 sequences, roughly a sixth of them seen only once. This specimen consisted of PBMCs, obtained before the yellow fever booster vaccination. Receptor source: a man between 18 and 35 years old who received the YFV17D yellow fever vaccine. CDR3s include the opening cysteine and the closing phenylalanine or tryptophan. The order of the fields is clone size, D gene, V gene, J gene, CDR3 DNA, CDR3 protein. The D gene is left open where the match is weak. Only some rows state a clone size, as once, few, many or a class for expanded clones.

>NA|NA|TRBV28|TRBJ1-2
TGTGCCAGCAGTCCCCTTACCTCCAGGGTCTATGGCTACACCTTC
CASSPLTSRVYGYTF
>NA|NA|TRBV29-1|TRBJ1-3
TGCAGCGCCCTGACTCTCGGTGGAAACACCATATATTTT
CSALTLGGNTIYF
>NA|NA|TRBV4-1|TRBJ1-1
TGCGCCAGCAGCCAAGATGTTCAGGGGTGGAGTACTGAAGCTTTCTTT
CASSQDVQGWSTEAFF
>few|NA|TRBV11-2|TRBJ2-5
TGTGCCAGCAGCCCAGAGGGTTATAAACAAGAGACCCAGTACTTC
CASSPEGYKQETQYF
>NA|NA|TRBV20-1|TRBJ2-2
TGCAGTGCTAGAGAGGACGGATACGGGGAGCTGTTTTTT
CSAREDGYGELFF
>NA|NA|TRBV12-3/TRBV12-4|TRBJ1-5
TGTGCCAGCAGCCCCATCCCATCGGGACAAAATAGCAATCAGCCCCAGCATTTT
CASSPIPSGQNSNQPQHF
>many|NA|TRBV7-2|TRBJ2-1
TGTGCCAGCAGCTTAGCGGGGGCCTACAATGAGCAGTTCTTC
CASSLAGAYNEQFF
>few|TRBD1|TRBV9|TRBJ2-3
TGTGCCAGCGCCAAAGGACAGGGAGGAGATACGCAGTATTTT
CASAKGQGGDTQYF
>few|NA|TRBV5-6|TRBJ2-7
TGTGCCAGCAGCTTGTATCAGGGTATCTCCTACGAGCAGTACTTC
CASSLYQGISYEQYF
>NA|NA|TRBV7-9|TRBJ1-1
TGTGCCAGCAGCTCAGACAGGACCCTCATGAACACTGAAGCTTTCTTT
CASSSDRTLMNTEAFF
>NA|NA|TRBV4-1|TRBJ1-2
TGCGCCAGCAGCCCATCTACAGGGAACTCGGGCTACACCTTC
CASSPSTGNSGYTF
>NA|NA|TRBV6-2/TRBV6-3|TRBJ2-5
TGTGCCAGCACGCGGGGTCTGAAAGAGACCCAGTACTTC
CASTRGLKETQYF
>few|NA|TRBV20-1|TRBJ1-4
TGCAGTGCTAGAGATCTCGGGTATAATGAAAAACTGTTTTTT
CSARDLGYNEKLFF
>NA|TRBD1|TRBV29-1|TRBJ1-1
TGCAGCGTTGAAAGAACTTCATCCAGGGGGGACACTGAAGCTTTCTTT
CSVERTSSRGDTEAFF
>NA|TRBD2|TRBV10-3|TRBJ2-7
TGTGCCACCTATAGCGGGGGGATGTCCTACGAGCAGTACTTC
CATYSGGMSYEQYF
>many|NA|TRBV24-1|TRBJ2-3
TGTGCCACCAGTGATTTGTGGGATACGCAGTATTTT
CATSDLWDTQYF
>NA|TRBD1|TRBV7-7|TRBJ2-7
TGTGCCAGCAGCCCCTCCCGGGACAGGTCTTACGAGCAGTACTTC
CASSPSRDRSYEQYF
>NA|NA|TRBV5-5|TRBJ2-7
TGTGCCAGCAGCTTGGAGGTATCGGGCTACGAGCAGTACTTC
CASSLEVSGYEQYF
>NA|NA|TRBV29-1|TRBJ2-2
TGCAGCGTTGAGGGCGGAGAGGGACAAACCGGGGAGCTGTTTTTT
CSVEGGEGQTGELFF
>few|NA|TRBV7-9|TRBJ2-2
TGTGCCAGCAGCATCAGGGTAGGGGACACCGGGGAGCTGTTTTTT
CASSIRVGDTGELFF
>few|TRBD2|TRBV29-1|TRBJ2-3
TGCAGCGTTGATGGACTAGCGGGGGGCATCGATACGCAGTATTTT
CSVDGLAGGIDTQYF
>few|TRBD1|TRBV4-2|TRBJ2-3
TGTGCCAGCAGCCAGGGGACAGCCACAGATACGCAGTATTTT
CASSQGTATDTQYF
>NA|NA|TRBV6-1|TRBJ2-3
TGTGCCAGCAGTCGTGCCTGGGACGGGGCAGATACGCAGTATTTT
CASSRAWDGADTQYF
>many|TRBD1|TRBV10-3|TRBJ1-4
TGTGCCATCAGCGGACAGGGAGAGGAAAAACTGTTTTTT
CAISGQGEEKLFF
>NA|TRBD1|TRBV6-2/TRBV6-3|TRBJ2-1
TGTGCCAGCAGTGACAGGGGTCGAGAGCAGTTCTTC
CASSDRGREQFF
>few|NA|TRBV5-1|TRBJ1-4
TGCGCCAGCAGCTTGAGCCCAACTAATGAAAAACTGTTTTTT
CASSLSPTNEKLFF
>NA|NA|TRBV4-1|TRBJ2-2
TGCGCCAGCAGCGTCAGGGGCGCCCGGGACACCGGGGAGCTGTTTTTT
CASSVRGARDTGELFF
>many|NA|TRBV24-1|TRBJ1-1
TGTGCCACCAGTGATTTGGAGAACACTGAAGCTTTCTTT
CATSDLENTEAFF
>few|NA|TRBV7-9|TRBJ1-1
TGTGCCAGCAGCTTAGGAGGAGCGGCTGTTGACACTGAAGCTTTCTTT
CASSLGGAAVDTEAFF
>few|NA|TRBV29-1|TRBJ1-1
TGCAGCGCCCTCGTAGGAACGAACACTGAAGCTTTCTTT
CSALVGTNTEAFF
>few|NA|TRBV7-9|TRBJ2-2
TGTGCCAGCAGTCCTCTCGCGAACACCGGGGAGCTGTTTTTT
CASSPLANTGELFF
>few|NA|TRBV20-1|TRBJ2-1
TGCAGTGGGGACTGGCTATACAATGAGCAGTTCTTC
CSGDWLYNEQFF
>many|TRBD1|TRBV12-3/TRBV12-4|TRBJ1-6
TGTGCCAGCAGTGACAGGGTTTCACCCCTCCACTTT
CASSDRVSPLHF
>NA|NA|TRBV5-1|TRBJ2-6
TGCGCCAGCAGCTTGGGCCTGGATCAGTCTGGGGCCAACGTCCTGACTTTC
CASSLGLDQSGANVLTF
>NA|NA|TRBV9|TRBJ2-3
TGTGCCAGCAGCGTAGATCGGGGTAGCGATACGCAGTATTTT
CASSVDRGSDTQYF
>few|TRBD1|TRBV7-2|TRBJ1-2
TGTGCCAGCAGTCCACTTGGGACAGGATATGGCTACACCTTC
CASSPLGTGYGYTF
>few|TRBD2|TRBV20-1|TRBJ2-5
TGCAGTGCTAGAGCTGCGGGGGGGCCTCGGGACCAAGAGACCCAGTACTTC
CSARAAGGPRDQETQYF
>few|TRBD1|TRBV7-2|TRBJ2-3
TGTGCCAGCAGCGCACGGACAGGGAGCGGGACAGATACGCAGTATTTT
CASSARTGSGTDTQYF
>NA|NA|TRBV10-3|TRBJ1-1
TGTGCCATCAGCTTACCGGGACAAGGTCTAACTGAAGCTTTCTTT
CAISLPGQGLTEAFF
>many|NA|TRBV20-1|TRBJ2-7
TGCAGTGCCTATCTCCAGGGGAGCTCCTACGAGCAGTACTTC
CSAYLQGSSYEQYF
>NA|NA|TRBV7-3|TRBJ2-3
TGTGCCAGCAGCTTAAACGTGGCCCCAGATACGCAGTATTTT
CASSLNVAPDTQYF
>few|TRBD2|TRBV12-3/TRBV12-4|TRBJ2-7
TGTGCCAGCAGCCCCGGGACTAGCGGGGTTTACGAGCAGTACTTC
CASSPGTSGVYEQYF
>NA|NA|TRBV4-1|TRBJ1-5
TGCGCCAGCAGCCAAGTCCCCAGGGGCAATCAGCCCCAGCATTTT
CASSQVPRGNQPQHF
>NA|NA|TRBV18|TRBJ2-7
TGTGCCAGCTCACCTAGGACCGGGTCTTCCGCCTACGAGCAGTACTTC
CASSPRTGSSAYEQYF
>NA|NA|TRBV4-3|TRBJ2-7
TGCGCCAGCAGCCAAGATAGGAGCGACTACGACGAGCAGTACTTC
CASSQDRSDYDEQYF
>NA|TRBD1|TRBV5-6|TRBJ2-1
TGTGCCAGCAGCTTGGCAGTAGCAGGGGGCATGGATGAGCAGTTCTTC
CASSLAVAGGMDEQFF
>NA|NA|TRBV19|TRBJ1-4
TGTGCCAGTACTCCCCGGGGGAATGAAAAACTGTTTTTT
CASTPRGNEKLFF
>NA|NA|TRBV27|TRBJ1-2
TGTGCCAGCAGTTTCCGACACGACCAGGGGGGCTACACCTTC
CASSFRHDQGGYTF
>few|NA|TRBV29-1|TRBJ2-1
TGCAGCGTCAAAAGAAATGAGCAGTTCTTC
CSVKRNEQFF
>NA|TRBD2|TRBV9|TRBJ2-1
TGTGCCAGCAGCATTATTAGCGGGGGGGCCGTTGAGCAGTTCTTC
CASSIISGGAVEQFF
>NA|NA|TRBV20-1|TRBJ1-5
TGCAGTGTTAACAGGGATAGCAATCAGCCCCAGCATTTT
CSVNRDSNQPQHF
>few|NA|TRBV3-2|TRBJ1-3
TGTGCCAGCAGCCGCCAGACAGGGGTCCCAGGAAACACCATATATTTT
CASSRQTGVPGNTIYF
>NA|NA|TRBV18|TRBJ2-7
TGTGCCAGCTCACCGGGTATGAACGAGCAGTACTTC
CASSPGMNEQYF
>few|NA|TRBV6-5|TRBJ1-1
TGTGCCAGCAGTTACCTACCGATGCTGGGAAGCACTGAAGCTTTCTTT
CASSYLPMLGSTEAFF